The sequence of this TCR beta chain was determined in a study of T cell responses to AZD1222 COVID-19 vaccine. Worth noting for this clone: The antigen remains undetermined.

Study results and caveats: Among those given AZD1222, only 6 or 7 were seropositive at baseline. There were repertoire samples only from the period after the peak T cell response. Spike-specific TCR depth and breadth grew after two AZD1222 doses.

Clones were sequenced by immunoSEQ multiplex PCR, and TCRdb holds only the in-frame ones, with some missing. The sample records 60,000 to 75,000 clones, around 89% being singletons. This CDR3 spans 14 amino acids. V lost 3 bases to trimming and J lost 8 bases; unmatched junction nucleotides: 9. Germline V CDR1 and CDR2: ENHRY, SYGVKD. Second-dose recipients at about 4 or about 12 weeks were treated as one pooled group. This receptor was identified in an adult who received the AZD1222 COVID-19 vaccine. The sample consisted of peripheral blood, taken 28 days after the second AZD1222 dose. The genes are TRBV10-3 and TRBJ1-1; 7 bases line up with TRBD1. CDR3 sequence reads: CAISEGAGGEEAFF. The DNA for the CDR3 is TGTGCCATCAGTGAAGGGGCAGGGGGTGAAGAAGCTTTCTTT.